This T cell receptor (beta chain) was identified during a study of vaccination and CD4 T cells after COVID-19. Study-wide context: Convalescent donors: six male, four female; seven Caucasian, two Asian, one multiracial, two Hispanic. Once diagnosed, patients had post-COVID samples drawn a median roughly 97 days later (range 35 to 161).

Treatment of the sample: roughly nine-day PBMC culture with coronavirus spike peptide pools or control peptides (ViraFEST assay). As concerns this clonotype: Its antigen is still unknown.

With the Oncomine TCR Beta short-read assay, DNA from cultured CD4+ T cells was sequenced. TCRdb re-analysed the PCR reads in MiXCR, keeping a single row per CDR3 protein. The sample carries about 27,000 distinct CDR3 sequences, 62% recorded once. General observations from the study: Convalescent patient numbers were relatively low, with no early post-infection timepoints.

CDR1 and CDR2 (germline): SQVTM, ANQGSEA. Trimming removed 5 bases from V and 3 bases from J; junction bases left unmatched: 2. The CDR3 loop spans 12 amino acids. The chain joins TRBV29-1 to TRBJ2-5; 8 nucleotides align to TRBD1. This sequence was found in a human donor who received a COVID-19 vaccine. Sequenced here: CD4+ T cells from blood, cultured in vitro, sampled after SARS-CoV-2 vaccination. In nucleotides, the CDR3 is TGCAGCGTTAAGACAGGGGAAGAGACCCAGTACTTC. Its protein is CSVKTGEETQYF.